This entry lists 30 T cell receptor beta chains sequenced from one sample in a study of blood T cells in healthy people across ages (dated by TCRdb to about 2015). The library was generated by 5' RACE. Sequencer: Illumina HiSeq 2500. A second PCR of roughly 6 to 11 cycles was run with a J-beta primer mix and a sample-barcoded 5' primer. The raw public data were reprocessed by TCRdb itself: fastp quality trimming at Q25, MiXCR clonotype calling, in-frame beta chains only. Rows with a matching CDR3 protein are joined into one entry that keeps the most common DNA and genes. The sample data list 1.4 million or so distinct CDR3 sequences, and approximately 39% of these were observed just once. Around 4% of the sample lies in the top ten. Material for sequencing was blood. The receptors derive from a woman under 30 in good health.

The rearrangement uses TRBV9 and TRBJ2-5; D possibly uses TRBD1 or TRBD2 (6 bases each). V lost 3 bases and J lost 5, with 17 bases in between. This CDR3 has 15 amino acids. The V gene's germline CDR1 is SGDLS and CDR2 YYNGEE. CDR3 region: CASSATGRFAETQYF. CDR3 bases: TGTGCCAGCAGCGCTACAGGGAGGTTCGCGGAGACCCAGTACTTC.

This clonotype was seen a few times. In nucleotides, the CDR3 is TGTGCCAGCAGCTTTGGCGATTGGGGTACGCAGTATTTT. Translating gives CASSFGDWGTQYF. The chain recombines TRBV11-2 with TRBJ2-3, with no clear D. Trimming took off 3 bases at V and 8 bases at J, with 12 bases between the two ends. The CDR3 loop spans 13 amino acids. The germline gives CDR1 SGHAT, CDR2 FQNNGV.

The V gene is TRBV7-2, the J gene TRBJ1-4; D is unresolved. Germline CDR1 and CDR2: SGHTA and FQGNSA. V lost 3 bases, J lost 1 base, and 6 bases lay in between. The length of the CDR3 is 14 residues. The CDR3 loop reads CASSLSRTNEKLFF. In DNA form, the CDR3 reads TGTGCCAGCAGCTTGAGCCGAACTAATGAAAAACTGTTTTTT. The variable domain in full, with the rest retrieved from reference TRBV7-2 and TRBJ1-4, is GAGVSQSPSNKVTEKGKDVELRCDPISGHTALYWYRQSLGQGLEFLIYFQGNSAPDKSGLPSDRFSAERTGGSVSTLTIQRTQQEDSAVYLCASSLSRTNEKLFFGSGTQLSVL.

The V and J genes are TRBV20-1 and TRBJ1-4; the match to TRBD1 covers 9 bases. With V trimmed by 6 bases and J by 8 bases, 7 bases remained unmatched. Germline values: CDR1 DFQATT, CDR2 SNEGSKA (reference sequence). CDR3 size: 13 residues. The CDR3 spells CSAEGQGSEKLFF. CDR3 nucleotide sequence: TGCAGTGCCGAGGGACAGGGATCGGAAAAACTGTTTTTT.

This clonotype occurred a few times. The chain employs TRBV28 and TRBJ2-1; D call uncertain. This CDR3 spans 12 amino acids. The V and J ends lost 10 bases and 2 bases respectively, with 9 bases between them. The germline V gene has CDR1 MDHEN and CDR2 SYDVKM. The CDR3: CATRPPYNEQFF. The CDR3 DNA follows: TGTGCCACCAGACCCCCCTACAATGAGCAGTTCTTC.

This clonotype has a handful of counts. The rearrangement links TRBV10-3 to TRBJ2-1, with D possibly matching TRBD1 (6 bases). The CDR3 covers 17 residues. Deletions cut 0 bases from V and 8 bases from J, with 20 bases between. From germline, CDR1 is ENHRY and CDR2 SYGVKD. This CDR3 is CAISESRYREGRDEQFF. The DNA of the CDR3 is TGTGCCATCAGTGAGTCTCGTTACAGGGAAGGACGGGATGAGCAGTTCTTC.

This clonotype was picked up a small number of times. This chain links TRBV6-2 or TRBV6-3 with TRBJ2-1; no reliable D call. The length of the CDR3 is 13 residues. V lost 2 bases and J lost 8, with 10 bases in between. Germline assignment: CDR1 MNHEY and CDR2 SVGEGT. The CDR3 DNA reads TGTGCCAGCAGTTACCCCCTAGTCCATGAGCAGTTCTTC. It specifies CASSYPLVHEQFF.

For the CDR3, the DNA is TGTGCCAGCAGTGAAACCCAAGGGGCAGATACGCAGTATTTT. Amino acid sequence: CASSETQGADTQYF. The chain has TRBV25-1 and TRBJ2-3; possibly TRBD1 for D (5 bases). Germline-derived CDR1 and CDR2 are MGHDK and SYGVNS. V lost 2 bases, J lost 4 bases, and 10 bases lay in between. The CDR3 runs 14 residues.

This chain links TRBV6-2 or TRBV6-3 with TRBJ1-1; a weak D match, TRBD1 (5 bases). Per the germline V gene, CDR1 is MNHEY and CDR2 is SVGEGT. The germline V and J ends were trimmed by 2 bases and 8 bases, with 12 bases remaining between them. The CDR3 is made up of 13 amino acids. The CDR3 nucleotides are TGTGCCAGCAGTTACCCAGGAGGGGAAGAAGCTTTCTTT. Translation: CASSYPGGEEAFF.

This clonotype occurred a few times. The V and J genes are TRBV5-1 and TRBJ1-1, with D uncertain. The CDR3 totals 14 residues. Germline CDR1 is SGHRS and CDR2 is YFSETQ. Trimming stripped 0 bases from V and 7 bases from J, with 13 bases between. CDR3 in amino acids: CASSLEVSHIEAFF. The CDR3 coding sequence is TGCGCCAGCAGCTTGGAAGTCAGCCATATTGAAGCTTTCTTT.

J is TRBJ1-2 and V is TRBV25-1; the D gene is possibly TRBD1 (6 bases). CDR3 length: 12 residues. Trimming shortened V by 6 bases and J by 8 bases, and 13 bases separated the two germline ends. The germline gives CDR1 MGHDK, CDR2 SYGVNS. The CDR3 DNA sequence: TGTGCCAGCAGGGGGGCCAAAGGCGGCTACACCTTC. Protein: CASRGAKGGYTF.

The gene calls are TRBV13 and TRBJ2-7; tentatively, D is TRBD1 or TRBD2 (5 bases each). Trimming removed 6 bases at V and 3 bases at J, with 18 bases between. The CDR3 contains 15 residues. The germline V gene has CDR1 PRHDT and CDR2 FYEKMQ (reference sequence). CDR3 protein: CASRTTGQGLYEQYF. CDR3 sequence (DNA): TGTGCCAGCAGGACTACTGGGCAGGGTCTCTACGAGCAGTACTTC. Filled out from reference TRBV13 and TRBJ2-7, the complete variable domain reads AAGVIQSPRHLIKEKRETATLKCYPIPRHDTVYWYQQGPGQDPQFLISFYEKMQSDKGSIPDRFSAQQFSDYHSELNMSSLELGDSALYFCASRTTGQGLYEQYFGPGTRLTVT.

The chain employs TRBV7-2 and TRBJ1-4, with D maybe TRBD1 (5 bases). CDR3 length equals 17 residues. The germline V gene has CDR1 SGHTA and CDR2 FQGNSA. V was shortened by 5 bases and J by 0 bases, with 16 bases between the two germline ends. The CDR3 loop reads CASSPWGTGATNEKLFF. The CDR3, as DNA: TGTGCCAGCAGCCCCTGGGGGACGGGCGCAACTAATGAAAAACTGTTTTTT. Using reference TRBV7-2 and TRBJ1-4 for the parts outside the CDR3, the full variable domain is GAGVSQSPSNKVTEKGKDVELRCDPISGHTALYWYRQSLGQGLEFLIYFQGNSAPDKSGLPSDRFSAERTGGSVSTLTIQRTQQEDSAVYLCASSPWGTGATNEKLFFGSGTQLSVL.

This chain joins TRBV18 and TRBJ2-1, with 8 bases identical to TRBD2. The CDR3 covers 16 residues. Germline trimming cut 0 bases from V and 0 bases from J; bases unmatched to any gene: 1. Germline V gene sequence: CDR1 KGHSH, CDR2 LQKENI. CDR3 nucleotides: TGTGCCAGCTCACCACCGGCGGGAGGCTCCTACAATGAGCAGTTCTTC. Encoded protein: CASSPPAGGSYNEQFF.

The chain couples TRBV11-2 to TRBJ1-2; 7 bases fit TRBD1. The V gene's germline CDR1 is SGHAT and CDR2 FQNNGV. V was pared by 1 base and J by 7 bases, with 6 bases of the junction left unmatched. CDR3 length equals 14 residues. CDR3 in DNA: TGTGCCAGCAGCTTAGCAGGGGGTGAGACTGGCTACACCTTC. This sequence encodes CASSLAGGETGYTF.

This clonotype appeared a few times. V gene TRBV4-1 combines with J gene TRBJ1-5, with a tentative D call TRBD1 (5 bases). V was clipped by 3 bases and J by 4 bases, with 13 bases between them. CDR3 size: 15 residues. The germline V gene encodes CDR1 MGHRA and CDR2 YSYEKL. The chain's CDR3 is CASSHPGRSNQPQHF. The CDR3 DNA reads TGCGCCAGCAGCCATCCGGGACGATCAAATCAGCCCCAGCATTTT.

To note about this clonotype: It may be a read error: a sequence one base away is much more abundant. This sequence joins TRBV20-1 and TRBJ2-1; TRBD2 agrees at 8 bases. The CDR3 is made up of 11 amino acids. V lost 5 bases to trimming and J lost 13 bases; unmatched junction nucleotides: 7. Germline CDR1 and CDR2: DFQATT and SNEGSKA (reference sequence). CDR3 nucleotides: TGCAGTGCTGGCCAGCGGGAGACCCAGTTCTTC. This encodes CSAGQRETQFF.

This clonotype was observed a few times. This chain links TRBV27 with TRBJ2-3, with 8 bases fitting TRBD1. Germline V lookup: CDR1 MNHEY, CDR2 SMNVEV (reference sequence). V gave up 3 bases and J gave up 2 bases; unmatched junction bases: 7. This CDR3 region has 16 residues. The CDR3 DNA sequence: TGTGCCAGCAGTTTCACCCCGACAGGGGCCACAGATACGCAGTATTTT. Protein sequence: CASSFTPTGATDTQYF.

The chain joins TRBV4-1 to TRBJ1-2; D gene uncertain. V lost 0 bases to trimming and J lost 7 bases, with 9 bases between them. The CDR3 contains 13 residues. CDR1 is MGHRA, CDR2 YSYEKL, per germline. CDR3 sequence (DNA): TGCGCCAGCAGCCAAGATTGGAGGGTTGGCTACACCTTC. Its protein product is CASSQDWRVGYTF.

This clonotype was recorded a few times. The chain recombines TRBV20-1 with TRBJ1-2, with D unclear. Trimming removed 1 base at V and 4 bases at J, with 10 bases between. In germline, CDR1 is DFQATT, CDR2 SNEGSKA (reference sequence). The CDR3 is 13 residues long. The CDR3 loop is CSARGASTYGYTF. In nucleotides, the CDR3 is TGCAGTGCTAGAGGGGCCAGCACCTATGGCTACACCTTC.

This clonotype has a handful of counts. The CDR3 here is CSVEEVGEAPDTQYF. The CDR3 DNA follows: TGCAGCGTTGAAGAAGTGGGAGAGGCCCCCGATACGCAGTATTTT. The rearrangement links TRBV29-1 to TRBJ2-3; tentative D call: TRBD2 (5 bases). Germline-derived CDR1 and CDR2 are SQVTM and ANQGSEA. The V end was cut by 0 bases, the J end by 6 bases, with 16 bases between. The CDR3 is made up of 15 amino acids.

The J gene is TRBJ1-4, the V gene TRBV12-3 or TRBV12-4, with 9 bases lining up with TRBD1. The CDR3 has 14 amino acids. The V gene end was trimmed by 5 bases and the J gene end by 10 bases; junction bases not matched to a gene: 8. The CDR3 spells CASSPRDRVGKLFF. The CDR3 nucleotides read TGTGCCAGCAGTCCCCGGGACAGGGTCGGAAAACTGTTTTTT.

This CDR3 is CASSSSGGAHYNEQFF. In DNA, the CDR3 is TGTGCCAGCAGTTCTAGCGGGGGGGCCCACTACAATGAGCAGTTCTTC. The chain employs TRBV6-5 and TRBJ2-1; TRBD2 aligns across 12 bases. After removal of 4 bases from V and 3 bases from J, the junction contained 4 bases not matched to a gene. This CDR3 spans 16 amino acids. Germline lookup yields CDR1 MNHEY and CDR2 SVGAGI.

The rearrangement joins TRBV25-1 to TRBJ2-5, with 11 bases aligning to TRBD2. The V and J ends lost 3 bases and 11 bases, in that order; junction bases with no gene match: 14. Germline CDR1 MGHDK, CDR2 SYGVNS. The CDR3 loop spans 16 amino acids. The CDR3 coding sequence is TGTGCCAGCAGTGAGTTTAGCGGGGGGGCCAGGGATGAGCAGTACTTC. Protein product: CASSEFSGGARDEQYF.

J is TRBJ2-5 and V is TRBV12-3 or TRBV12-4; D is uncertain. The CDR3 has 12 amino acids. With 0 bases removed from V and 11 bases from J, the gap between germline ends came to 10 bases. In DNA form, the CDR3 reads TGTGCCAGCAGTTTAGCGACTTTAAAGCAGTACTTC. It yields the protein CASSLATLKQYF.

The gene calls are TRBV6-6 and TRBJ1-1; D gene unclear. The length of the CDR3 is 12 residues. V lost 7 bases and J 3 bases, leaving 9 bases between the germline ends. Per the germline V gene, CDR1 is MNHNY and CDR2 is SVGAGI (reference sequence). The CDR3 loop is CASTPGHTEAFF. CDR3 bases: TGTGCCAGCACTCCGGGTCACACTGAAGCTTTCTTT.

The chain has TRBV27 and TRBJ2-2, with 12 bases fitting TRBD2. The germline CDR1 and CDR2 sequences are MNHEY and SMNVEV (reference sequence). Trimming cost V 2 bases and J 3 bases; bases outside gene matches: 4. This CDR3 has 17 residues. CDR3: CASSLTTSGGYTGELFF. In DNA, the CDR3 is TGTGCCAGCAGTTTAACTACTAGCGGGGGGTACACCGGGGAGCTGTTTTTT.

This clonotype was found many times. Its ends do not fully match the called genes, so a read error is possible. As DNA, the CDR3 is TGCGCCAGCAGCCCGAGCGGGGGTTCAGATACGCAGTATTTT. Protein: CASSPSGGSDTQYF. The V and J genes are TRBV18 and TRBJ2-3; 8 nucleotides match TRBD2. The CDR3 is made up of 14 amino acids. Germline V CDR1 and CDR2: KGHSH, LQKENI.

J is TRBJ2-5 and V is TRBV4-3; D perhaps matches TRBD1 (6 bases). Trimming pared 0 bases from V and 12 bases from J, leaving 20 bases between. The germline V gene has CDR1 LGHNA and CDR2 YSLEER. The CDR3 has 15 residues. This CDR3 reads CASSQDLARGRVEYF. The CDR3 DNA is TGCGCCAGCAGCCAAGATCTGGCCAGGGGCCGAGTTGAGTACTTC.

This clonotype was seen a few times. The J gene is TRBJ1-6, the V gene TRBV7-9; unclear D gene. CDR3 length: 14 residues. CDR1 is SEHNR and CDR2 is FQNEAQ in the germline V gene (reference sequence). The V and J ends lost 1 base and 6 bases respectively, with 7 bases between them. In DNA form, the CDR3 reads TGTGCCAGCAGCTTAGAGGGTCGTAATTCACCCCTCCACTTT. It is translated as CASSLEGRNSPLHF.